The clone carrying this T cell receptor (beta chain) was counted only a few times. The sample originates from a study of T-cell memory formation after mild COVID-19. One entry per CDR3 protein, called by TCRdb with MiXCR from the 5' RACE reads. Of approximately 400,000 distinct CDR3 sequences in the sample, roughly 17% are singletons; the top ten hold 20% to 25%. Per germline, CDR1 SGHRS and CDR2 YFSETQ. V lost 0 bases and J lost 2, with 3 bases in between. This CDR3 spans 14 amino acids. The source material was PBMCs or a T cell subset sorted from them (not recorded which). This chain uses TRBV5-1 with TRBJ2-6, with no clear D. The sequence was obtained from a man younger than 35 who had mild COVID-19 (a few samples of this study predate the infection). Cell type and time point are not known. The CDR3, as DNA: TGCGCCAGCAGCTTGGAGACTGGGGCCAACGTCCTGACTTTC. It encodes CASSLETGANVLTF.